The rows below give T cell receptor beta chains drawn from one sample of a study of blood T cells in healthy people across ages. Using its own MiXCR run on the 5' RACE reads, TCRdb lists one record per CDR3 protein. The sample holds approximately 800,000 distinct CDR3 sequences, roughly 56% seen once. The sequenced material came from blood. The receptors derive from a man in his forties or fifties in good health. Each CDR3 is given with its conserved first and last residue. The D gene is left open where the match is weak. Clone size, where shown, is once, few, many, or a class for clones that have expanded.

CDR3 | DNA | J | size | V | D
CATRESYSTDTQYF | TGTGCCACCAGGGAAAGCTATAGCACAGATACGCAGTATTTT | TRBJ2-3 | . | TRBV10-3 | .
CASSLMGGSTDTQYF | TGTGCCAGCAGCTTAATGGGCGGGAGCACAGATACGCAGTATTTT | TRBJ2-3 | . | TRBV7-7 | .
CASSPTSETQYF | TGCGCCAGCAGCCCAACGTCGGAGACCCAGTACTTC | TRBJ2-5 | . | TRBV5-1 | .
CSVLRAVWTDTQYF | TGCAGTGTACTAAGGGCGGTGTGGACAGATACGCAGTATTTT | TRBJ2-3 | . | TRBV20-1 | .
CSADRQETQYF | TGCAGCGCGGACAGACAAGAGACCCAGTACTTC | TRBJ2-5 | . | TRBV29-1 | .
CASSSTSGQTYEQYF | TGTGCCAGCAGTTCCACTAGCGGGCAGACCTACGAGCAGTACTTC | TRBJ2-7 | . | TRBV12-3/TRBV12-4 | TRBD2
CSATEDYEQYF | TGCAGTGCCACAGAAGACTACGAGCAGTACTTC | TRBJ2-7 | . | TRBV20-1 | .
CASSLRGKGFAETQYF | TGTGCCAGCAGCTTGAGGGGGAAGGGGTTTGCGGAGACCCAGTACTTC | TRBJ2-5 | . | TRBV5-5 | .
CASSYPHSNEQFF | TGTGCCAGCAGTTACCCTCATTCCAATGAGCAGTTCTTC | TRBJ2-1 | . | TRBV6-2/TRBV6-3 | .
CASSPDTRGNTEAFF | TGTGCCAGCAGCCCCGACACGAGGGGAAATACTGAAGCTTTCTTT | TRBJ1-1 | . | TRBV7-3 | .
CASSLVAPGFTEAFF | TGTGCCAGCTCACTGGTAGCCCCAGGTTTCACTGAAGCTTTCTTT | TRBJ1-1 | . | TRBV18 | .
CASSFWGNSYEQYF | TGTGCCAGCAGTTTTTGGGGGAACTCCTACGAGCAGTACTTC | TRBJ2-7 | . | TRBV27 | .
CASSPGAYNSPLHF | TGTGCCAGCAGCCCGGGGGCTTATAATTCACCCCTCCACTTT | TRBJ1-6 | few | TRBV14 | .
CSARSHGVANTEAFF | TGCAGTGCTAGATCTCACGGGGTGGCGAACACTGAAGCTTTCTTT | TRBJ1-1 | . | TRBV20-1 | .
CASSVDGQGARPQHF | TGTGCCAGCAGCGTAGATGGACAGGGGGCGCGGCCCCAGCATTTT | TRBJ1-5 | . | TRBV9 | TRBD1
CASSTGHLPGELFF | TGCGCCAGCAGCACGGGACACCTTCCCGGGGAGCTGTTTTTT | TRBJ2-2 | . | TRBV4-1 | .
CASSQSLGRSYNEQFF | TGTGCCAGCAGCCAAAGTTTAGGGAGGTCCTACAATGAGCAGTTCTTC | TRBJ2-1 | . | TRBV3-1 | .
CASSYREGPLFF | TGTGCCAGCAGTTATAGGGAGGGCCCCCTGTTTTTT | TRBJ1-4 | few | TRBV6-5 | .
CASSRRSYEQYF | TGTGCCAGCAGCCGCCGGAGCTACGAGCAGTACTTC | TRBJ2-7 | few | TRBV5-6 | .
CSVVGQNYGYTF | TGCAGCGTGGTGGGACAGAACTATGGCTACACCTTC | TRBJ1-2 | . | TRBV29-1 | TRBD1
CASSFLTGTGISNEKLFF | TGCGCCAGCAGCTTTCTGACCGGGACAGGGATCTCTAATGAAAAACTGTTTTTT | TRBJ1-4 | . | TRBV5-1 | TRBD1
CASSEPAGETQYF | TGTGCCAGCAGCGAGCCAGCGGGTGAGACCCAGTACTTC | TRBJ2-5 | few | TRBV9 | .
CASTGAPGLYGYTF | TGTGCCAGCACGGGAGCCCCAGGGCTATATGGCTACACCTTC | TRBJ1-2 | . | TRBV28 | .
CASSLERTGGLNTEAFF | TGCGCCAGCAGCTTGGAACGGACAGGGGGCCTGAACACTGAAGCTTTCTTT | TRBJ1-1 | . | TRBV5-1 | TRBD1
CASSQDTAGLGSYTF | TGTGCCAGCAGCCAAGATACGGCCGGTTTGGGGAGCTACACCTTC | TRBJ1-2 | . | TRBV3-1 | .
CASRRGPRDTQYF | TGTGCCAGCAGGAGGGGCCCGCGGGATACGCAGTATTTT | TRBJ2-3 | . | TRBV25-1 | .
CASSPRGARGLEQYF | TGTGCCAGCTCACCACGGGGTGCCAGGGGTCTCGAGCAGTACTTC | TRBJ2-7 | . | TRBV18 | .
CASSLLEATQYF | TGTGCCAGCAGCTTATTGGAAGCCACGCAGTATTTT | TRBJ2-3 | few | TRBV7-9 | .
CSVRDRDRSQPQHF | TGCAGCGTCCGAGACAGGGACAGATCTCAGCCCCAGCATTTT | TRBJ1-5 | . | TRBV29-1 | TRBD1
CASSFHATRTSGRGDTQYF | TGTGCCAGCAGTTTCCACGCCACAAGGACTAGCGGGAGAGGAGATACGCAGTATTTT | TRBJ2-3 | . | TRBV27 | TRBD2
CATSKGQGRFAQYF | TGTGCCACCTCAAAGGGACAGGGCCGGTTTGCCCAGTACTTC | TRBJ2-7 | . | TRBV24-1 | TRBD1
CSARGGILEYNEQFF | TGCAGTGCCCGGGGAGGGATCCTCGAATACAATGAGCAGTTCTTC | TRBJ2-1 | few | TRBV20-1 | TRBD2
CASSSPRGAGANVLTF | TGTGCCAGCAGCTCTCCAAGGGGAGCTGGGGCCAACGTCCTGACTTTC | TRBJ2-6 | . | TRBV11-2 | .
CASSLDPTSSQETQYF | TGCGCCAGCAGCTTGGACCCCACCAGTTCCCAAGAGACCCAGTACTTC | TRBJ2-5 | . | TRBV5-1 | .
CASRAGLDGEQFF | TGTGCCAGCAGGGCCGGACTAGACGGTGAGCAGTTCTTC | TRBJ2-1 | . | TRBV28 | TRBD2
CASGGLGTGTEIRDGYTF | TGTGCTAGTGGTGGGCTGGGGACCGGGACCGAGATCCGGGATGGCTACACCTTC | TRBJ1-2 | . | TRBV12-5 | .
CASSQYPGGQGETQYF | TGTGCCAGCAGCCAATATCCCGGGGGTCAGGGGGAGACCCAGTACTTC | TRBJ2-5 | . | TRBV14 | .
CASSPVMYQETQYF | TGTGCCAGCAGCCCGGTGATGTACCAAGAGACCCAGTACTTC | TRBJ2-5 | . | TRBV7-9 | .
CASSLRAGGPQDTQYF | TGTGCCAGCAGCCTGCGAGCGGGGGGGCCTCAAGATACGCAGTATTTT | TRBJ2-3 | . | TRBV9 | TRBD2
CASSQASGAVGELFF | TGTGCCAGCAGCCAGGCTAGCGGGGCGGTAGGGGAGCTGTTTTTT | TRBJ2-2 | . | TRBV4-2 | TRBD2
CASSARVTNEQFF | TGTGCCAGCAGTGCCCGAGTAACTAATGAGCAGTTCTTC | TRBJ2-1 | . | TRBV28 | .
CASSGLALTGGGYTF | TGTGCCAGCAGTGGCCTAGCTTTGACAGGGGGTGGCTACACCTTC | TRBJ1-2 | . | TRBV27 | TRBD1
CASQPAGERGYTF | TGCGCCAGCCAGCCCGCCGGGGAGAGAGGCTACACCTTC | TRBJ1-2 | . | TRBV4-1 | .
CATSRAPDIQGTQYF | TGTGCCACCAGCAGAGCGCCAGATATTCAAGGGACCCAGTACTTC | TRBJ2-5 | once | TRBV15 | .
CSASKASQVEFYNEQFF | TGCAGTGCTAGTAAGGCTAGTCAAGTCGAATTCTACAATGAGCAGTTCTTC | TRBJ2-1 | many | TRBV20-1 | .
CSVGQGYTDTQYF | TGCAGTGTGGGACAGGGATACACAGATACGCAGTATTTT | TRBJ2-3 | many | TRBV20-1 | TRBD1
CASSVVGSGSTDTQYF | TGTGCCAGCAGCGTAGTGGGTAGCGGCAGCACAGATACGCAGTATTTT | TRBJ2-3 | few | TRBV9 | .